The 15 T cell receptor beta chains listed next were all sequenced from one sample in a study of blood T cell repertoires in COVID-19. Some clones are missing from TCRdb's copy, which holds only in-frame ones; the method was immunoSEQ multiplex PCR. The sample includes 450,000 to 500,000 clones, 70% to 90% of them seen just once. The sequenced sample was peripheral blood. The receptors shown here come from a human donor in a cohort sampled during active COVID-19.

The chain is built from TRBV6-1 and TRBJ1-1, with TRBD1 identical over 10 bases. Germline CDR1 is MNHNS and CDR2 is SASEGT. V lost 4 bases to trimming and J lost 0 bases; unmatched junction nucleotides: 14. The CDR3 has 19 residues. CDR3 sequence: CASSGGLTGGAAMNTEAFF. DNA of the CDR3: TGTGCCAGCAGTGGGGGGTTGACAGGGGGCGCCGCGATGAACACTGAAGCTTTCTTT.

This sequence joins TRBV9 and TRBJ1-1; tentative D call: TRBD1 (6 bases). Looked up from germline, CDR1 is SGDLS and CDR2 is YYNGEE. The CDR3 has 15 residues. V was trimmed by 4 bases and J by 4 bases, leaving 17 bases between them. In nucleotides, the CDR3 is TGTGCCAGCAGCCCTAGACAGGTAGGCGTCACTGAAGCTTTCTTT. As protein: CASSPRQVGVTEAFF.

V gene TRBV28 combines with J gene TRBJ2-5; no definite D call. The V end lost 5 bases, the J end lost 0 bases, and 10 bases lay between the germline ends. Germline CDR1 MDHEN, CDR2 SYDVKM. This CDR3 is 14 amino acids long. CDR3 sequence: CASSPSPYQETQYF. The CDR3 coding sequence is TGTGCCAGCAGTCCCTCCCCGTACCAAGAGACCCAGTACTTC.

The chain joins TRBV10-1 to TRBJ2-1; TRBD1 might be the D (6 bases). V lost 3 bases and J lost 6, with 12 bases in between. Per germline, CDR1 WNHNN and CDR2 SYGVQD (reference sequence). The CDR3 sequence is 14 residues long. The CDR3 DNA sequence: TGCGCCAGCAGTGAATACAGGGCGGCCAATGAGCAGTTCTTC. Amino acids: CASSEYRAANEQFF.

The chain carries TRBV12-3 or TRBV12-4 and TRBJ2-2; D is possibly TRBD2 (5 bases). V lost 2 bases and J lost 5, with 6 bases in between. The length of the CDR3 is 13 residues. CDR3 bases: TGTGCCAGCAGTTTAAGGGAGACCGGGGAGCTGTTTTTT. Its protein product is CASSLRETGELFF.

This clone was counted once. This chain links TRBV5-1 with TRBJ2-3; 10 bases are shared with TRBD2. J gave up 1 base and V 4 bases, and 9 bases lay outside the gene matches. The length of the CDR3 is 17 residues. Per germline, CDR1 SGHRS and CDR2 YFSETQ. Here the CDR3 reads CASSPSLAGEGTDTQYF. As DNA, the CDR3 is TGCGCCAGCAGCCCTAGTCTAGCGGGAGAGGGCACAGATACGCAGTATTTT.

The chain recombines TRBV9 with TRBJ2-1, with a possible D match to TRBD2 (5 bases). The germline V gene encodes CDR1 SGDLS and CDR2 YYNGEE. The CDR3 runs to 15 residues. Between the trimmed V and J ends, which lost 4 bases and 0 bases, there was a span of 11 bases. CDR3 residues: CASSPRAGSYNEQFF. CDR3 coding DNA: TGTGCCAGCAGCCCCCGGGCGGGCTCCTACAATGAGCAGTTCTTC. Supplemented by reference TRBV9 and TRBJ2-1, the full variable domain reads DSGVTQTPKHLITATGQRVTLRCSPRSGDLSVYWYQQSLDQGLQFLIQYYNGEERAKGNILERFSAQQFPDLHSELNLSSLELGDSALYFCASSPRAGSYNEQFFGPGTRLTVL.

The V gene is TRBV19, the J gene TRBJ1-2; D is undetermined. The CDR3 sequence is 12 residues long. V lost 7 bases to trimming and J lost 8 bases, with 14 bases between them. Germline V gene data show CDR1 as LNHDA and CDR2 as SQIVND (reference sequence). The CDR3 nucleotides read TGTGCCAGTACCCAAGCCCCGGGAGGCTACACCTTC. Translated: CASTQAPGGYTF.

V is TRBV14 and J is TRBJ1-1; D not resolved. There are 15 residues in the CDR3. Germline CDR1 reads SGHDN; CDR2 reads FVKESK. Deletions cut 5 bases from V and 1 base from J, with 14 bases between. The CDR3 DNA follows: TGTGCCAGCAGCTCTCGAATCGGGGAGAACACTGAAGCTTTCTTT. As protein: CASSSRIGENTEAFF.

The chain has TRBV5-1 and TRBJ1-4; weak D call: TRBD1 (6 bases). From germline, CDR1 is SGHRS and CDR2 YFSETQ. There are 16 residues in the CDR3. V dropped 4 bases and J dropped 3 bases, with 16 bases sitting between them. The CDR3 sequence is CASSPGGAGSNEKLFF. The CDR3 bases are TGCGCCAGCAGCCCGGGGGGGGCAGGGTCTAATGAAAAACTGTTTTTT. Full variable domain (missing parts from reference TRBV5-1 and TRBJ1-4): KAGVTQTPRYLIKTRGQQVTLSCSPISGHRSVSWYQQTPGQGLQFLFEYFSETQRNKGNFPGRFSGRQFSNSRSEMNVSTLELGDSALYLCASSPGGAGSNEKLFFGSGTQLSVL.

J is TRBJ1-1 and V is TRBV7-3; D call uncertain. V lost 2 bases and J 4 bases, leaving 14 bases between the germline ends. This CDR3 spans 15 amino acids. From germline, CDR1 is SGHTA and CDR2 FQGTGA. The CDR3 loop is CASSLRLGESTEAFF. The CDR3 bases are TGTGCCAGCAGCTTACGGTTGGGAGAGAGCACTGAAGCTTTCTTT. Full variable domain (missing parts from reference TRBV7-3 and TRBJ1-1): GAGVSQTPSNKVTEKGKYVELRCDPISGHTALYWYRQSLGQGPEFLIYFQGTGAADDSGLPNDRFFAVRPEGSVSTLKIQRTERGDSAVYLCASSLRLGESTEAFFGQGTRLTVV.

CDR3 bases: TGTGCCAGCAGCCGCTCAGCGGGAGGGTCTAATGAGCAGTTCTTC. Its protein product is CASSRSAGGSNEQFF. This chain connects TRBV7-3 to TRBJ2-1, with 10 bases that match TRBD2. This CDR3 comprises 15 residues. Germline lookup yields CDR1 SGHTA and CDR2 FQGTGA. Trimming removed 5 bases from V and 7 bases from J; junction bases left unmatched: 8. Looking up the rest from reference TRBV7-3 and TRBJ2-1 gives the full variable domain: GAGVSQTPSNKVTEKGKYVELRCDPISGHTALYWYRQSLGQGPEFLIYFQGTGAADDSGLPNDRFFAVRPEGSVSTLKIQRTERGDSAVYLCASSRSAGGSNEQFFGPGTRLTVL.

This clone has only a few counts. The chain uses TRBV5-1 and TRBJ2-6; tentative D call: TRBD1 (5 bases). The CDR3 loop spans 17 amino acids. Germline V gene lookup returns CDR1 SGHRS and CDR2 YFSETQ. V lost 1 base and J 0 bases, leaving 11 bases between the germline ends. DNA for the CDR3: TGCGCCAGCAGCTTGCCGACAGTAGCCTCTGGGGCCAACGTCCTGACTTTC. Translation gives CASSLPTVASGANVLTF.

The chain recombines TRBV3-1 (or the pseudogene TRBV3-2) with TRBJ2-7; 7 bases map to TRBD2. The V and J ends lost 4 bases and 3 bases, in that order; junction bases with no gene match: 6. Germline loops: CDR1 LGHDT, CDR2 YNNKEL (reference sequence). This CDR3 contains 14 residues. The CDR3 loop reads CASSRLRGDYEQYF. CDR3 sequence (DNA): TGTGCCAGCAGCCGACTCCGGGGGGACTACGAGCAGTACTTC.

The V and J genes are TRBV27 and TRBJ2-5; the match to TRBD2 covers 8 bases. The CDR3 totals 16 residues. CDR1 is MNHEY and CDR2 is SMNVEV in the germline V gene (reference sequence). With 6 bases clipped from V and 9 bases from J, the junction kept 18 bases outside the gene matches. The CDR3 nucleotides read TGTGCCAGCAGCCCTATACTCGGCGGGGGGCAAGGGGCCCAGTACTTC. It is translated as CASSPILGGGQGAQYF.